This is a list of T cell receptor beta chains from one sample in a study of blood T cell repertoires in COVID-19. Libraries were prepared by immunoSEQ multiplex PCR; TCRdb keeps only in-frame clonotypes and omits some of them. The table lists under 250,000 clones, 70% to 90% of them singletons. Sequences were obtained from peripheral blood. The receptors shown here come from a man over 45 with acute or convalescent COVID-19. CDR3s include the opening cysteine and the closing phenylalanine or tryptophan. Each record gives: J gene, D gene, V gene, clone size, CDR3 protein, CDR3 DNA. D genes are given only for firm matches. The listing skips clone size in some rows; elsewhere it reads once, few, many or a size class.

TRBJ2-1,-,TRBV12-5,-,CASGLAGSSYNEQFF,TGTGCTAGTGGTTTAGCGGGTAGCTCCTACAATGAGCAGTTCTTC
TRBJ1-2,TRBD1,TRBV5-1,-,CASSLRYGQGVRGYTF,TGCGCCAGCAGCTTGCGGTACGGACAGGGGGTACGGGGCTACACCTTC
TRBJ1-2,-,TRBV27,-,CASSLSRSANYGYTF,TGTGCCAGCAGTTTATCGAGAAGCGCTAACTATGGCTACACCTTC
TRBJ2-1,TRBD2,TRBV9,-,CASSGPGLAGVNEQFF,TGTGCCAGCAGCGGGCCGGGACTAGCGGGAGTCAATGAGCAGTTCTTC
TRBJ2-2,TRBD2,TRBV3-1/TRBV3-2,-,CASSPRTSGSVIGELFF,TGTGCCAGCAGCCCCCGGACTAGCGGGAGTGTAATCGGGGAGCTGTTTTTT
TRBJ1-2,-,TRBV27,-,CASKAGALGYTF,TGTGCCAGCAAGGCAGGGGCGCTGGGCTACACCTTC
TRBJ2-7,-,TRBV11-2,-,CASSLGISYYEQYF,TGTGCCAGCAGCTTGGGCATCTCCTACTACGAGCAGTACTTC
TRBJ2-5,TRBD1,TRBV28,-,CASSSLEGTGARETQYF,TGTGCCAGCAGTTCTCTTGAAGGGACAGGAGCAAGGGAGACCCAGTACTTC
TRBJ1-6,-,TRBV19,once,CASSDVASLYNSPLHF,TGTGCCAGTAGCGACGTAGCCTCCCTCTATAATTCACCCCTCCACTTT
TRBJ2-7,-,TRBV19,-,CASSIVTRPYEQYF,TGTGCCAGTAGTATAGTAACTAGACCCTACGAGCAGTACTTC
TRBJ1-1,-,TRBV5-1,-,CASSLENSDSLTEAFF,TGCGCCAGCAGCTTGGAGAATTCGGACAGCCTAACTGAAGCTTTCTTT
TRBJ2-1,TRBD1,TRBV10-1,-,CASSDGRTGSNEQFF,TGCGCCAGCAGTGATGGGAGGACAGGGTCGAATGAGCAGTTCTTC
TRBJ2-7,-,TRBV9,-,CASSSTPSYEQYF,TGTGCCAGCAGTTCCACACCTTCCTACGAGCAGTACTTC
TRBJ1-1,TRBD1,TRBV29-1,-,CSAVGTAYSVGTEAFF,TGCAGCGCTGTAGGGACAGCCTATTCCGTCGGCACTGAAGCTTTCTTT
TRBJ1-1,-,TRBV5-1,-,CASSLVGHKAFF,TGCGCCAGCAGCTTGGTCGGTCATAAAGCTTTCTTT
TRBJ2-2,-,TRBV5-1,-,CASSPRGDGTGELFF,TGCGCCAGCAGCCCCAGGGGGGATGGCACCGGGGAGCTGTTTTTT
TRBJ2-7,TRBD1,TRBV9,-,CASSVETGGYEQYF,TGTGCCAGCAGCGTAGAAACAGGGGGCTACGAGCAGTACTTC
TRBJ1-1,-,TRBV6-5,-,CASSYGLPTEAFF,TGTGCCAGCAGTTACGGGCTTCCTACTGAAGCTTTCTTT
TRBJ2-1,-,TRBV3-1/TRBV3-2,-,CASSQTRNNEQFF,TGTGCCAGCAGCCAAACTAGAAACAATGAGCAGTTCTTC
TRBJ2-1,TRBD1,TRBV28,-,CASTEGTDSYNEQFF,TGTGCCAGCACCGAAGGGACAGATTCCTACAATGAGCAGTTCTTC
TRBJ2-7,TRBD2,TRBV7-8,-,CASSPNGGPLAGGTPNPTYEQYF,TGTGCCAGCAGCCCCAATGGGGGGCCCCTAGCGGGAGGAACCCCCAACCCCACCTACGAGCAGTACTTC
TRBJ1-5,-,TRBV24-1,-,CATSGGGNSQPQHF,TGTGCCACCAGTGGGGGGGGAAATTCTCAGCCCCAGCATTTT
TRBJ1-1,-,TRBV6-1,once,CASSEFRGMNTEAFF,TGTGCCAGCAGTGAATTTAGGGGGATGAACACTGAAGCTTTCTTT
TRBJ2-3,TRBD1,TRBV27,few,CASSTFGTGDTDTQYF,TGTGCCAGCAGTACCTTCGGGACAGGGGACACAGATACGCAGTATTTT
TRBJ2-7,-,TRBV19,-,CASSIVAGPYEQYF,TGTGCCAGTAGTATCGTGGCGGGACCCTACGAGCAGTACTTC
TRBJ2-1,-,TRBV19,once,CASSIWNGGNNEQFF,TGTGCCAGTAGTATTTGGAACGGCGGAAACAATGAGCAGTTCTTC
TRBJ2-7,-,TRBV23-1,-,CASSQERWDTSSTHEDLVEQYF,TGCGCCAGCAGTCAAGAACGATGGGACACTTCCTCGACTCATGAGGACTTGGTCGAGCAGTACTTC
TRBJ2-1,TRBD2,TRBV19,-,CASSIVGLAANNEQFF,TGTGCCAGTAGTATAGTAGGGCTAGCGGCTAACAATGAGCAGTTCTTC
TRBJ1-3,-,TRBV5-5,once,CASSVTVIGNTIYF,TGTGCCAGCAGCGTAACAGTTATCGGAAACACCATATATTTT
TRBJ1-1,-,TRBV18,-,CASSSLSTEAFF,TGTGCCAGCTCATCCCTATCCACTGAAGCTTTCTTT
TRBJ1-1,-,TRBV29-1,once,CSYGWAGDTEAFF,TGCAGCTATGGATGGGCGGGAGACACTGAAGCTTTCTTT
TRBJ2-3,-,TRBV18,-,CASSPTETDTQYF,TGTGCCAGCTCACCTACAGAAACAGATACGCAGTATTTT
TRBJ1-3,-,TRBV11-2,-,CASSLYRFSGNTIYF,TGTGCCAGCAGCCTATATAGATTCTCTGGAAACACCATATATTTT
TRBJ1-3,-,TRBV6-5,-,CASSQGSPGNTIYF,TGTGCCAGCAGTCAGGGTTCACCTGGAAACACCATATATTTT
TRBJ2-1,TRBD1,TRBV10-3,-,CATSPDRDRVFF,TGTGCCACCTCCCCTGACCGGGACAGGGTGTTCTTC
TRBJ1-2,TRBD1,TRBV25-1,-,CASSVDRGSYTF,TGTGCCAGCAGTGTCGACAGGGGGAGCTACACCTTC
TRBJ2-1,-,TRBV7-3,-,CASRGGSNEQFF,TGTGCCAGCAGGGGGGGATCCAATGAGCAGTTCTTC
TRBJ1-5,-,TRBV7-9,few,CASSGGVGEQPQHF,TGTGCCAGCAGCGGAGGTGTCGGGGAGCAGCCCCAGCATTTT
TRBJ1-5,TRBD1,TRBV28,-,CASRVTGVLQPQHF,TGTGCCAGCAGGGTGACAGGGGTTCTTCAGCCCCAGCATTTT
TRBJ2-3,TRBD1,TRBV18,-,CASSIRDREVPDTQYF,TGTGCCAGCTCAATCCGGGACAGGGAGGTCCCAGATACGCAGTATTTT
TRBJ1-6,TRBD1,TRBV5-5,-,CASSLRGQGGSPLHF,TGTGCCAGCAGCCTAAGGGGACAGGGGGGATCACCCCTCCACTTT
TRBJ2-7,TRBD2,TRBV19,-,CASSILAGDTYEQYF,TGTGCCAGTAGTATCCTAGCGGGGGATACCTACGAGCAGTACTTC
TRBJ2-5,-,TRBV2,-,CASSEAWGGQNQETQYF,TGTGCCAGCAGTGAAGCGTGGGGGGGCCAGAACCAAGAGACCCAGTACTTC
TRBJ2-3,-,TRBV9,-,CASSVGQFGGDTQYF,TGTGCCAGCAGCGTAGGGCAGTTCGGAGGGGATACGCAGTATTTT
TRBJ1-6,TRBD1,TRBV10-1,-,CASRDRVRSYNSPLHF,TGCGCCAGCAGGGACAGGGTGAGGTCCTATAATTCACCCCTCCACTTT
TRBJ1-2,-,TRBV25-1,-,CASSEAGVVRGYTF,TGTGCCAGCAGTGAGGCAGGGGTCGTGCGTGGCTACACCTTC
TRBJ2-7,TRBD1,TRBV27,-,CASSVDRGLVEQYF,TGTGCCAGCAGTGTCGACAGGGGGCTCGTCGAGCAGTACTTC
TRBJ1-1,-,TRBV19,-,CASSIDSMNTEAFF,TGTGCCAGTAGTATAGACAGTATGAACACTGAAGCTTTCTTT
TRBJ1-4,TRBD1,TRBV27,-,CASSPQGRFVGANEKLFF,TGTGCCAGCAGCCCACAGGGGAGGTTCGTCGGCGCTAATGAAAAACTGTTTTTT
TRBJ2-3,TRBD2,TRBV5-1,-,CASRPGTSSTDTQYF,TGCGCCAGCAGACCCGGGACTAGCAGCACAGATACGCAGTATTTT
TRBJ1-3,TRBD1,TRBV30,few,CAWSAYRGSSGNTIYF,TGTGCCTGGAGTGCATACAGGGGGAGCTCTGGAAACACCATATATTTT
TRBJ2-4,TRBD1,TRBV2,-,CASSTGGVNIQYF,TGTGCCAGCAGCACAGGGGGTGTAAACATTCAGTACTTC
TRBJ2-6,-,TRBV14,-,CASSHRRTATYLSGANVLTF,TGTGCCAGCAGCCACAGACGGACAGCGACTTACCTCTCTGGGGCCAACGTCCTGACTTTC
TRBJ2-3,TRBD1,TRBV5-5,once,CASSLGQGFDTQYF,TGTGCCAGCAGCTTGGGACAGGGTTTTGATACGCAGTATTTT
TRBJ2-7,-,TRBV28,-,CASSLGSRGQYF,TGTGCCAGCAGTTTAGGAAGCCGGGGGCAGTACTTC
TRBJ1-2,-,TRBV7-2,-,CASNLPLYGYTF,TGTGCCAGCAACCTACCGCTCTATGGCTACACCTTC
TRBJ1-6,-,TRBV27,-,CASSSVGSSYNSPLHF,TGTGCCAGCTCATCGGTCGGGAGCTCCTATAATTCACCCCTCCACTTT